This TCR beta chain was observed in a study of shared clonotypes between healthy human individuals. The wider study: Researchers assigned three CD4 naive, three CD4 memory, two CD8 naive and one CD8 memory plate to each donor.

Study results and caveats: Lower generation probabilities were found for non-shared clonotypes than for those shared by all four donors.

Across several immunoSEQ plates, the genomic DNA of each subset was split evenly. This table comes from immunoSEQ multiplex PCR, and its TCRdb copy is limited to in-frame clones, with some not included. The table records approximately 2.5 million clones, approximately 90% of them present only once. In regard to this clone: Its antigen is undetermined.

The sequenced sample consisted of naive CD4+ T cells sorted from blood. The sample's subset: CD45RA+ positively selected. This receptor was taken from a man aged 18 to 30 in good health.

The CDR3 loop reads CAWKQGPGANVLTF. CDR3 in DNA: TGTGCCTGGAAACAGGGGCCTGGGGCCAACGTCCTGACTTTC. The rearrangement joins TRBV30 to TRBJ2-6; 7 nucleotides line up with TRBD1. V lost 4 bases to trimming and J lost 2 bases; unmatched junction nucleotides: 2. Per germline, CDR1 GTSNPN and CDR2 SVGIG (reference sequence). This CDR3 has 14 amino acids.